Shown below are 20 T cell receptor beta chains from a single sample sequenced in a study of blood T cell repertoires in COVID-19. Using immunoSEQ multiplex PCR, the repertoire was profiled, and TCRdb retains in-frame clones only, with some absent. The table has 200,000 to 250,000 clones, approximately 86% seen once; the top ten hold about 3.8%. The material sequenced was peripheral blood. These receptors came from a woman of 80 years or more with acute or convalescent COVID-19.

J is TRBJ1-1 and V is TRBV29-1; no clear D gene. The CDR3 extends over 11 amino acids. Trimming shortened V by 7 bases and J by 8 bases, and 14 bases separated the two germline ends. CDR1 and CDR2 from the germline V gene are SQVTM and ANQGSEA. In DNA form, the CDR3 reads TGCAGCGCCCAAGACCCGGGAGAAGCTTTCTTT. As protein: CSAQDPGEAFF.

The chain recombines TRBV15 with TRBJ1-1; TRBD1 aligns across 7 bases. The CDR3 consists of 18 residues. The germline CDR1 and CDR2 sequences are LNHNV and YYDKDF (reference sequence). Trimming took 0 bases from V and 6 from J; bases not matched to a gene: 16. In DNA, the CDR3 is TGTGCCACCAGCAGAGATAGAACTAGCCCACAGGGGCGGCCTGAAGCTTTCTTT. As protein: CATSRDRTSPQGRPEAFF.

V usage is TRBV19 and J usage is TRBJ1-2, with 7 bases fitting TRBD1. Germline lookup yields CDR1 LNHDA and CDR2 SQIVND (reference sequence). Germline trimming cut 1 base from V and 7 bases from J; bases unmatched to any gene: 6. The CDR3 runs 14 residues. The CDR3 region is CASSIGDREVGYTF. CDR3 DNA: TGTGCCAGTAGTATAGGAGACAGGGAAGTTGGCTACACCTTC.

This clone came up once. The chain carries TRBV5-1 and TRBJ2-3, with 10 nucleotides matching TRBD1. Germline trimming cut 0 bases from V and 0 bases from J; bases unmatched to any gene: 1. Germline V CDR1 and CDR2: SGHRS, YFSETQ. The CDR3 runs 16 residues. The CDR3 nucleotides are TGCGCCAGCAGCTTGGGGACAGGGGGAAGCACAGATACGCAGTATTTT. Protein sequence: CASSLGTGGSTDTQYF.

This chain joins TRBV27 and TRBJ2-7; TRBD1 matches 8 bases. Germline CDR1 MNHEY, CDR2 SMNVEV (reference sequence). Trimming cost V 3 bases and J 3 bases; bases outside gene matches: 10. The CDR3 contains 16 residues. In DNA form, the CDR3 reads TGTGCCAGCAGTTTTCGACAGGGGTTGAGGGTCTACGAGCAGTACTTC. Its protein is CASSFRQGLRVYEQYF.

The chain is built from TRBV6-2 or TRBV6-3 and TRBJ1-2, with TRBD1 matching over 9 bases. The germline gives CDR1 MNHEY, CDR2 SVGEGT. The junction had 8 bases not matched to a gene; V was cut back by 2 bases and J by 4 bases. The CDR3 has 16 residues. The CDR3 loop is CASSYPSTGGSYGYTF. CDR3 sequence (DNA): TGTGCCAGCAGTTACCCGTCGACAGGGGGATCCTATGGCTACACCTTC.

The genes are TRBV7-8 and TRBJ2-3; 7 nucleotides match TRBD2. The CDR3 runs to 14 residues. J lost 4 bases, V lost 5 bases, and 6 bases had no gene match. Germline V CDR1 and CDR2: SGHVS, FQNEAQ. CDR3 sequence (DNA): TGTGCCAGCAGCCGCGGACTAGTTTCAGATACGCAGTATTTT. Translation gives CASSRGLVSDTQYF.

The genes are TRBV7-9 and TRBJ1-1, with 7 bases aligning to TRBD1. CDR3 length: 14 residues. From germline, CDR1 is SEHNR and CDR2 FQNEAQ (reference sequence). V was pared by 4 bases and J by 10 bases, with 12 bases of the junction left unmatched. Here the CDR3 DNA reads TGTGCCAGCAGCTCTCTCTCCGGACAGGTCGGAGCTTTCTTT. Protein product: CASSSLSGQVGAFF.

The chain joins TRBV7-8 to TRBJ2-7; 9 bases agree with TRBD1. V lost 8 bases, J lost 4 bases, and 3 bases stayed unmatched. The CDR3 runs to 12 residues. Germline-derived CDR1 and CDR2 are SGHVS and FQNEAQ. In DNA, the CDR3 is TGTGCCAGCGGGACAGGGATGTACGAGCAGTACTTC. Amino acids: CASGTGMYEQYF.

In its sample, this clone was seen a few times. The CDR3 loop is CASSLDRAISGNTIYF. The CDR3 DNA reads TGTGCCAGCAGCCTGGACAGGGCCATCTCTGGAAACACCATATATTTT. The rearrangement uses TRBV5-4 and TRBJ1-3, with 8 positions matching TRBD1. The CDR3 contains 16 residues. Losses at the gene ends were 4 bases for V and 0 bases for J; bases not matched to a gene: 6. CDR1 is SGHNT, CDR2 YYREEE, per germline (reference sequence).

The rearrangement links TRBV11-2 to TRBJ1-3; D is unresolved. CDR3 length: 11 amino acids. Trimming pared 3 bases from V and 7 bases from J, leaving 4 bases between. Germline V gives CDR1 SGHAT, CDR2 FQNNGV. The CDR3 is CASSLRNTIYF. DNA of the CDR3: TGTGCCAGCAGCTTGCGTAACACCATATATTTT.

This clone was detected only a few times. The rearrangement uses TRBV27 and TRBJ1-1; 10 bases agree with TRBD1. Losses at the gene ends were 5 bases for V and 7 bases for J; bases not matched to a gene: 10. Germline V CDR1 and CDR2: MNHEY, SMNVEV (reference sequence). The CDR3 runs 15 residues. As DNA, the CDR3 is TGTGCCAGCAGTCCGGGACAGGGGCTATATGGTGAAGCTTTCTTT. This sequence encodes CASSPGQGLYGEAFF.

This chain links TRBV5-4 with TRBJ2-1; 13 positions match TRBD2. This CDR3 comprises 15 residues. With 2 bases clipped from V and 9 bases from J, the junction kept 5 bases outside the gene matches. From germline, CDR1 is SGHNT and CDR2 YYREEE (reference sequence). This CDR3 is CASSFWTSGGGEQFF. In DNA form, the CDR3 reads TGTGCCAGCAGCTTCTGGACTAGCGGGGGAGGTGAGCAGTTCTTC.

This clone was counted once. The chain recombines TRBV4-3 with TRBJ1-6; 8 nucleotides agree with TRBD1. CDR1 is LGHNA, CDR2 YSLEER, per germline. J gave up 7 bases and V 1 base, and 3 bases lay outside the gene matches. The CDR3 loop spans 15 amino acids. The CDR3 loop reads CASSQGRQGNSPLHF. DNA of the CDR3: TGCGCCAGCAGCCAAGGTAGACAGGGGAATTCACCCCTCCACTTT.

A note on this clone: The same CDR3 arises from other DNA sequences in this sample as well. This chain links TRBV18 with TRBJ1-5; TRBD1 might be the D (5 bases). V dropped 3 bases and J dropped 5 bases, with 14 bases sitting between them. The germline gives CDR1 KGHSH, CDR2 LQKENI. The CDR3 totals 15 residues. The CDR3 sequence: CASSPGTGGDQPQHF. Written as DNA, the CDR3 is TGTGCCAGCTCACCGGGGACGGGGGGAGATCAGCCCCAGCATTTT.

A few counts support this clone. The chain is built from TRBV5-4 and TRBJ2-5; 8 bases align to TRBD2. Germline V gives CDR1 SGHNT, CDR2 YYREEE (reference sequence). V lost 5 bases and J lost 4; bases outside the gene matches: 10. The length of the CDR3 is 15 residues. This chain's CDR3 is CASSSGGNRVETQYF. In DNA, the CDR3 is TGTGCCAGCAGTTCGGGGGGGAATCGCGTAGAGACCCAGTACTTC.

The chain joins TRBV3-1 (or the pseudogene TRBV3-2) to TRBJ2-3, with TRBD2 identical over 8 bases. V dropped 6 bases and J dropped 0; count of bases not matched to a gene: 8. The CDR3 length is 16 residues. CDR1 and CDR2 (germline): LGHDT, YNNKEL (reference sequence). The CDR3 loop reads CASRPSPSGSTDTQYF. The CDR3 DNA sequence: TGTGCCAGCAGACCGAGCCCTAGCGGGAGCACAGATACGCAGTATTTT.

A few counts support this clone. Other DNA variants within this sample encode the same CDR3. The rearrangement uses TRBV7-9 and TRBJ1-5; the D gene is possibly TRBD1 (6 bases). V lost 5 bases and J 5 bases, leaving 10 bases between the germline ends. The germline V gene has CDR1 SEHNR and CDR2 FQNEAQ (reference sequence). CDR3 length: 13 amino acids. CDR3 sequence (DNA): TGTGCCAGCAGCCTAGGGGGGGATCAGCCCCAGCATTTT. This codes for CASSLGGDQPQHF.

The chain employs TRBV6-4 and TRBJ2-3, with TRBD2 identical over 7 bases. V shed 5 bases, J shed 0 bases, and the junction held 2 bases outside the gene matches. The CDR3 is made up of 14 amino acids. Germline V CDR1 and CDR2: MRHNA, SNTAGT. The CDR3 DNA reads as TGTGCCAGCAGTTGGGGGGGTAGCACAGATACGCAGTATTTT. Protein sequence: CASSWGGSTDTQYF.

This rearrangement joins TRBV9 to TRBJ2-3, with D unresolved. Germline CDR1 SGDLS, CDR2 YYNGEE. The CDR3 is 12 residues long. With 4 bases removed from V and 4 bases from J, the gap between germline ends came to 7 bases. The CDR3 DNA follows: TGTGCCAGCAGCCCAGGTGCAGATACGCAGTATTTT. This gives the protein CASSPGADTQYF. The full variable domain, rest sourced from reference TRBV9 and TRBJ2-3, is DSGVTQTPKHLITATGQRVTLRCSPRSGDLSVYWYQQSLDQGLQFLIQYYNGEERAKGNILERFSAQQFPDLHSELNLSSLELGDSALYFCASSPGADTQYFGPGTRLTVL.